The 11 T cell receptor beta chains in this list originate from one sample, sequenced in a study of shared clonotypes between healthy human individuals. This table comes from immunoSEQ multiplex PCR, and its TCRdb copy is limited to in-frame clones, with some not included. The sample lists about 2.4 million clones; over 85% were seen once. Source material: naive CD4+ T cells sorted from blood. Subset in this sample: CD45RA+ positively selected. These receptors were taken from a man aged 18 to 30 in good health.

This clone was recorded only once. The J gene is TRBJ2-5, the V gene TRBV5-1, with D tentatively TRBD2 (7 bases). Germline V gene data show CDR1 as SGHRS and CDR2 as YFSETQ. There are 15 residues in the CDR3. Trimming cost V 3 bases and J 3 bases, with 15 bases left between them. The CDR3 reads CASSSRGANEETQYF. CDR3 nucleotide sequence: TGCGCCAGCAGCTCCCGGGGGGCCAACGAAGAGACCCAGTACTTC. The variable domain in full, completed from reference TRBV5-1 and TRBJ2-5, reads KAGVTQTPRYLIKTRGQQVTLSCSPISGHRSVSWYQQTPGQGLQFLFEYFSETQRNKGNFPGRFSGRQFSNSRSEMNVSTLELGDSALYLCASSSRGANEETQYFGPGTRLLVL.

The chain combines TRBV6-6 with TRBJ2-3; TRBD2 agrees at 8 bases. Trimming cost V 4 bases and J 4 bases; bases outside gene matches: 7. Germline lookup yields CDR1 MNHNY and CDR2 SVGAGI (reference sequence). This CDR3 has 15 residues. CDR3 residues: CASSSVAGISDTQYF. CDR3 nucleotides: TGTGCCAGCAGTTCAGTAGCGGGAATCTCAGATACGCAGTATTTT.

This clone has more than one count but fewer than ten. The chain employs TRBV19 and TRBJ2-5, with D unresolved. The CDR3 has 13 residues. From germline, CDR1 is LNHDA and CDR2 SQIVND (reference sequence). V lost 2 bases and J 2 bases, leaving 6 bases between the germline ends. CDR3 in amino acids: CASSIHKQETQYF. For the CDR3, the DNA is TGTGCCAGTAGTATACACAAACAAGAGACCCAGTACTTC.

The CDR3, as DNA: TGTGCCAGCAGTTTACCCCAGGGGGCAAGGTATAGCACTGAAGCTTTCTTT. It translates to CASSLPQGARYSTEAFF. The chain joins TRBV28 to TRBJ1-1, with 8 bases identical to TRBD1. This CDR3 region has 17 residues. Germline V gene sequence: CDR1 MDHEN, CDR2 SYDVKM. V was pared by 2 bases and J by 4 bases, with 12 bases of the junction left unmatched.

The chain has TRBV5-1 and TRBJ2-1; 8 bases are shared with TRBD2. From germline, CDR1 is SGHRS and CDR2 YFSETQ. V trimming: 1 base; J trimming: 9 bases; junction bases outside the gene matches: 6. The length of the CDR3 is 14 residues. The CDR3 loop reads CASSLPSGLGEQFF. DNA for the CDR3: TGCGCCAGCAGCTTGCCTAGCGGGCTGGGTGAGCAGTTCTTC.

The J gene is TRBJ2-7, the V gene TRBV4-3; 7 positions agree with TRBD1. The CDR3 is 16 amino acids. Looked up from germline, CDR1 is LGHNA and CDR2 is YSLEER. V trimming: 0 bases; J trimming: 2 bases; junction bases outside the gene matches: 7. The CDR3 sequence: CASSQDRGRRAYEQYF. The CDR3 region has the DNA TGCGCCAGCAGCCAAGATAGGGGGCGGAGAGCCTACGAGCAGTACTTC.

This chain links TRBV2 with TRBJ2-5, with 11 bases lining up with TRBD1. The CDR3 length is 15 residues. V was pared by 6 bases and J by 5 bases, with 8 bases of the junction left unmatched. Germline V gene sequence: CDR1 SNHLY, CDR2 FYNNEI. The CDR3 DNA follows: TGTGCCAGCAGGGACGGACAGGGGGCCGCTGAGACCCAGTACTTC. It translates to CASRDGQGAAETQYF.

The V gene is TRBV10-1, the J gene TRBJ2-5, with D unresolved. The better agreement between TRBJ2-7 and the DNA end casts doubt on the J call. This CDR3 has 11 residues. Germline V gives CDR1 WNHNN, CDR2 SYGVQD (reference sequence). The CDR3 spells CASITKSEQYF. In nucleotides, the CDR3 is TGCGCCAGCATTACTAAGAGCGAGCAGTACTTC.

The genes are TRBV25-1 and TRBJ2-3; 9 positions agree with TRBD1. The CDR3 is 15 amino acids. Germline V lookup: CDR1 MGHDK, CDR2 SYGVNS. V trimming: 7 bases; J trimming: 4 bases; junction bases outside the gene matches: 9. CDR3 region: CASTPGQGRADTQYF. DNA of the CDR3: TGTGCCAGCACGCCGGGACAGGGCAGGGCAGATACGCAGTATTTT.

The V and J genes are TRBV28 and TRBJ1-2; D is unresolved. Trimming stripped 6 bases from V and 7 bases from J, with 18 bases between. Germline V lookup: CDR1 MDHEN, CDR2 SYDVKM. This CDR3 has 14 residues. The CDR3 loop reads CASSLNGDYFGYTF. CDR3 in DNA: TGTGCCAGCAGCCTCAATGGCGATTATTTTGGCTACACCTTC.

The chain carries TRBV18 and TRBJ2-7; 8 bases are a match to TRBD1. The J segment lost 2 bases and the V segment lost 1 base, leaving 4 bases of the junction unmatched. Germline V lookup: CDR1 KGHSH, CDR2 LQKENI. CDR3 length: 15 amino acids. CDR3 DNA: TGTGCCAGCTCACCACGACAGGGGAGCGCCTACGAGCAGTACTTC. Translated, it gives CASSPRQGSAYEQYF.